The sequence of this T cell receptor (beta chain) was determined in a study of T cell clusters in autoimmune cytopenias. The CDR3 is 15 residues long. Germline CDR1 SEHNR, CDR2 FQNEAQ (reference sequence). With regard to this clonotype: Its antigen is currently unknown.

Study results and limitations: Primary autoimmune cytopenia patients appeared to lack physiological T cell clusters present in healthy donors.

TRB amplification used approximately 0.25 ug of peripheral blood genomic DNA. Multiplex touch-down PCR amplified TRB using TRB-A and TRB-B pools in one tube. TCRdb reanalyzed the multiplex PCR reads, giving one entry per CDR3 protein sequence and no DNA. In total, the table holds 5,000 to 7,000 distinct CDR3 sequences. A further study also used this sample, focusing on T cell repertoires in aging, cancer and after chemotherapy. That work contributes: No conclusions about immunological memory after chemotherapy can be drawn from the repertoire data.

V usage is TRBV7-9 and J usage is TRBJ1-5; the TRBD1 assignment by TCRdb is unverifiable without DNA. The receptor was isolated from a human donor in good health. Sequenced sample: peripheral blood. CDR3 sequence: CASSLTGGRNQPQHF.